Following are 21 T cell receptor beta chains from one sample sequenced in a study of T cells in Graves' hyperthyroidism and ophthalmopathy. It was RNA transcripts that yielded the amplified TCR beta CDR3 regions. First-round RT-PCR of the TCR CDR3 relied on the HTBI primer set. Using its own MiXCR run on the multiplex PCR reads, TCRdb lists one record per CDR3 protein. The sample lists 550,000 to 700,000 distinct CDR3 sequences, 14% to 15% seen once, with over 3.5% in the top ten. Sequenced input: blood. The receptors come from a woman in her thirties or forties with Graves' ophthalmopathy.

This clonotype was counted only a few times. A much larger clone lies one base from this, so it may be a read error. This chain joins TRBV6-1 and TRBJ2-2, with D maybe TRBD2 (5 bases). The V end lost 11 bases, the J end lost 0 bases, and 16 bases lay between the germline ends. This CDR3 is built from 15 residues. Per germline, CDR1 MNHNS and CDR2 SASEGT. The CDR3 bases are TGTGCCGGCCGCTCTAGCTTATCGAACACCGGGGAGCTGTTTTTT. It yields the protein CAGRSSLSNTGELFF.

Many counts were recorded for this clonotype. The chain carries TRBV6-5 and TRBJ1-1; tentatively, D is TRBD1 (6 bases). There are 13 residues in the CDR3. CDR1 is MNHEY, CDR2 SVGAGI, per germline. With 8 bases removed from V and 5 bases from J, the gap between germline ends came to 15 bases. CDR3 coding DNA: TGTGCCAGCCAGGGGATGGGGAAAACTGAAGCTTTCTTT. Encoded protein: CASQGMGKTEAFF.

This clonotype turned up a few times. This chain joins TRBV9 and TRBJ2-1; unclear D gene. Per the germline V gene, CDR1 is SGDLS and CDR2 is YYNGEE. Trimming removed 0 bases from V and 4 bases from J, with 5 bases in between. This CDR3 comprises 13 residues. Here the CDR3 DNA reads TGTGCCAGCAGCGTAGCACCTTACAATGAGCAGTTCTTC. This translates into CASSVAPYNEQFF.

This clonotype was counted at least ten times. The chain carries TRBV29-1 and TRBJ1-1; no definite D call. CDR3 size: 13 residues. CDR1 is SQVTM, CDR2 ANQGSEA, per germline. V gave up 5 bases and J gave up 0 bases, with 10 bases separating them. The CDR3 DNA reads TGCAGCGTTCGTGACGGACTGAACACTGAAGCTTTCTTT. It encodes CSVRDGLNTEAFF.

Many counts were recorded for this clonotype. The chain couples TRBV7-8 to TRBJ1-3, with 9 bases aligning to TRBD1. With V trimmed by 2 bases and J by 8 bases, 10 bases remained unmatched. Germline CDR1 is SGHVS and CDR2 is FQNEAQ. The CDR3 contains 16 residues. The CDR3 sequence is CASSLRPGQGGDTIYF. The CDR3 DNA is TGTGCCAGCAGCTTACGGCCGGGACAGGGAGGAGACACCATATATTTT.

This clonotype was picked up many times. The V call is TRBV20-1, the J call TRBJ2-7; 8 nucleotides align to TRBD1. This CDR3 is 12 amino acids long. CDR1 is DFQATT, CDR2 SNEGSKA, per germline (reference sequence). The trim removed 6 bases at V and 9 bases at J, leaving 10 bases unmatched. The CDR3 region is CSATGQGGRQYF. CDR3 nucleotides: TGCAGTGCCACTGGACAGGGTGGTAGGCAGTACTTC.

This clonotype has just a few counts. The rearrangement joins TRBV29-1 to TRBJ1-1; D uncertain. The V end lost 0 bases, the J end lost 1 base, and 9 bases lay between the germline ends. CDR1 is SQVTM, CDR2 ANQGSEA, per germline. This CDR3 spans 14 amino acids. The CDR3 sequence: CSVEDQDSNTEAFF. The CDR3, as DNA: TGCAGCGTTGAAGATCAGGACTCGAACACTGAAGCTTTCTTT. Looking up the rest from reference TRBV29-1 and TRBJ1-1 gives the full variable domain: SAVISQKPSRDICQRGTSLTIQCQVDSQVTMMFWYRQQPGQSLTLIATANQGSEATYESGFVIDKFPISRPNLTFSTLTVSNMSPEDSSIYLCSVEDQDSNTEAFFGQGTRLTVV.

In its sample, this clonotype was seen many times. CDR3 nucleotide sequence: TGTGCCATCAGGGGACAGGAGAACATGAACACTGAAGCTTTCTTT. Protein: CAIRGQENMNTEAFF. V usage is TRBV10-3 and J usage is TRBJ1-1; TRBD1 matches at 8 bases. Germline CDR1 reads ENHRY; CDR2 reads SYGVKD. This CDR3 comprises 15 residues. V lost 6 bases, J lost 0 bases, and 6 bases stayed unmatched.

The rearrangement uses TRBV12-3 or TRBV12-4 and TRBJ2-7, with TRBD1 matching over 11 bases. V trimming: 6 bases; J trimming: 4 bases; junction bases outside the gene matches: 5. The CDR3 consists of 14 residues. CDR3 bases: TGTGCCAGCAGGCAGGGACAGGGGGTTTACGAGCAGTACTTC. Amino acid sequence: CASRQGQGVYEQYF.

This clonotype showed up many times. The V gene is TRBV6-7, the J gene TRBJ2-7, with a tentative D call TRBD1 (6 bases). TRBV6-7 is an ORF, and what it does is uncertain. V lost 4 bases, J lost 6 bases, and 13 bases lay in between. The CDR3 sequence is 13 residues long. The CDR3, as DNA: TGTGCCAGCAGTTCCCAGGGGTGTGGCGAGCAGTACTTC. Translating gives CASSSQGCGEQYF.

This clonotype was seen many times. The rearrangement uses TRBV20-1 and TRBJ1-2, with D unclear. This CDR3 region has 13 residues. The V end lost 2 bases, the J end lost 1 base, and 8 bases lay between the germline ends. Germline values: CDR1 DFQATT, CDR2 SNEGSKA (reference sequence). CDR3 amino acids: CSARYQNNYGYTF. CDR3 in DNA: TGCAGTGCTAGATATCAGAATAACTATGGCTACACCTTC.

This clonotype was detected many times. This rearrangement joins TRBV27 to TRBJ2-7; the D gene is possibly TRBD2 (5 bases). Per germline, CDR1 MNHEY and CDR2 SMNVEV (reference sequence). The CDR3 contains 14 residues. The V and J ends lost 3 bases and 0 bases respectively, with 9 bases between them. The CDR3 protein is CASSLEAASYEQYF. The CDR3 DNA reads as TGTGCCAGCAGTTTGGAAGCGGCCTCCTACGAGCAGTACTTC.

In its sample, this clonotype was seen many times. V usage is TRBV6-2 or TRBV6-3 and J usage is TRBJ1-1; 7 bases are a match to TRBD1. The J segment lost 2 bases and the V segment lost 2 bases, leaving 14 bases of the junction unmatched. Germline V lookup: CDR1 MNHEY, CDR2 SVGEGT. The CDR3 has 18 residues. The CDR3, as DNA: TGTGCCAGCAGTTACCACCATCCTCCGACAGGGTACAACACTGAAGCTTTCTTT. This translates into CASSYHHPPTGYNTEAFF.

In this sample, this clonotype turned up many times. The rearrangement joins TRBV2 to TRBJ2-7; 8 bases align to TRBD1. Germline V gene lookup returns CDR1 SNHLY and CDR2 FYNNEI. The ends lost 5 bases at V and 0 bases at J; junction bases unmatched: 3. This CDR3 is built from 14 residues. CDR3: CASSRTGSSYEQYF. As DNA, the CDR3 is TGTGCCAGCAGTAGGACAGGGAGCTCCTACGAGCAGTACTTC.

The chain links TRBV10-3 to TRBJ1-1; TRBD1 matches at 8 bases. This CDR3 is 14 amino acids long. The germline V gene has CDR1 ENHRY and CDR2 SYGVKD. J gave up 6 bases and V 0 bases, and 3 bases lay outside the gene matches. The CDR3 protein is CAISESTGDAEAFF. In nucleotides, the CDR3 is TGTGCCATCAGTGAGTCGACAGGGGACGCTGAAGCTTTCTTT.

This clonotype was detected ten times or more. The V gene is TRBV15, the J gene TRBJ1-5, with a weak D call TRBD1 (6 bases). The CDR3 consists of 15 residues. CDR1 LNHNV and CDR2 YYDKDF come from the germline V gene (reference sequence). Trimming removed 1 base at V and 1 base at J, with 8 bases between. The CDR3 region is CATSRGTGSNQPQHF. CDR3 coding DNA: TGTGCCACCAGCAGAGGTACAGGGAGCAATCAGCCCCAGCATTTT. Drawing the rest from reference TRBV15 and TRBJ1-5, the complete variable domain is DAMVIQNPRYQVTQFGKPVTLSCSQTLNHNVMYWYQQKSSQAPKLLFHYYDKDFNNEADTPDNFQSRRPNTSFCFLDIRSPGLGDTAMYLCATSRGTGSNQPQHFGDGTRLSIL.

This clonotype was seen repeatedly, ten times or more. This chain joins TRBV27 and TRBJ2-7; 7 positions match TRBD2. Looked up from germline, CDR1 is MNHEY and CDR2 is SMNVEV (reference sequence). Trimming cost V 5 bases and J 6 bases; bases outside gene matches: 13. This CDR3 has 15 amino acids. This chain's CDR3 is CASSPWEGGPGEQYF. For the CDR3, the DNA is TGTGCCAGCAGTCCCTGGGAGGGAGGGCCCGGCGAGCAGTACTTC.

This clonotype has at least ten counts. V usage is TRBV6-2 or TRBV6-3 and J usage is TRBJ2-7, with 7 bases that match TRBD1. The CDR3 loop spans 14 amino acids. Germline lookup yields CDR1 MNHEY and CDR2 SVGEGT. With V trimmed by 6 bases and J by 1 base, 6 bases remained unmatched. The chain's CDR3 is CASRLDRNSYEQYF. DNA for the CDR3: TGTGCCAGCAGATTGGACAGGAATTCCTACGAGCAGTACTTC.

In its sample, this clonotype was seen many times. The rearrangement joins TRBV12-3 or TRBV12-4 to TRBJ1-3, with a tentative D call TRBD1 (6 bases). The CDR3 is made up of 15 amino acids. Trimming removed 5 bases at V and 0 bases at J, with 11 bases between. The CDR3 nucleotides read TGTGCCAGCAGTATGACAGGTCCCTCTGGAAACACCATATATTTT. This sequence encodes CASSMTGPSGNTIYF.

This chain's CDR3 is CASSLMEIGYTF. CDR3 sequence (DNA): TGTGCCAGCAGTTTGATGGAGATAGGCTACACCTTC. This chain uses TRBV7-9 with TRBJ1-2; no firm D call. CDR3 length: 12 amino acids. From germline, CDR1 is SEHNR and CDR2 FQNEAQ (reference sequence). With 6 bases removed from V and 8 bases from J, the gap between germline ends came to 13 bases.

As to this clonotype: A much larger clone differs by one base, so this may be a read error. This rearrangement joins TRBV7-8 to TRBJ2-2; weak D call: TRBD2 (5 bases). Germline-derived CDR1 and CDR2 are SGHVS and FQNEAQ. This CDR3 has 14 amino acids. Written as DNA, the CDR3 is TGTGCCAGCAGCTTACGGTGGTCCCCCGGGGAGCGGTTTTTT. Translation: CASSLRWSPGERFF.